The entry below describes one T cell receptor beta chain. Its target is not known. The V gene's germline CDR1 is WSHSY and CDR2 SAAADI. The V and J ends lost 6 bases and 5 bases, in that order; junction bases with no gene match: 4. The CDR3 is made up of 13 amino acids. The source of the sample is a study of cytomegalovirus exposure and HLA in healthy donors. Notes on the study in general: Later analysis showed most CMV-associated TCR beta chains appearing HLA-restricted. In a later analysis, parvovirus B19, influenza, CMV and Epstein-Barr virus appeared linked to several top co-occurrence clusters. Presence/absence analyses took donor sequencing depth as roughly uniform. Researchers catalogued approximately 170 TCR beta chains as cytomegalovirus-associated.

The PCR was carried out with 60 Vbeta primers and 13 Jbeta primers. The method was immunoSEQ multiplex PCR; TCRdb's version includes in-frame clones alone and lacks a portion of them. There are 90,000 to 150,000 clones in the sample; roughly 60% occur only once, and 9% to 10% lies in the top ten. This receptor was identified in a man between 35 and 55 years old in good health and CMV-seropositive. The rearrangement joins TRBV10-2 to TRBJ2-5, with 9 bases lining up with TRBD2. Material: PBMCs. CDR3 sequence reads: CASSGLALETQYF. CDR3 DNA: TGCGCCAGCAGCGGACTAGCGCTGGAGACCCAGTACTTC.